This T cell receptor (beta chain) was sequenced in a study of OX40 agonist ivuxolimab in advanced cancers. The wider study: Three partial responders included one hepatocellular carcinoma patient and two cutaneous melanoma patients.

Libraries were prepared by immunoSEQ multiplex PCR; TCRdb keeps only in-frame clonotypes and omits some of them. The sample carries around 94,000 clones, roughly nine tenths recorded once. As regards this clone: At the DNA level, this CDR3 is encoded by other sequences in the same sample as well.

The source is an adult with an advanced solid tumor such as melanoma, head and neck, liver or kidney cancer. The sequenced sample was CD4+ or CD8+ T cells sorted from blood, obtained in a trial of the OX40 agonist ivuxolimab.

The CDR3 sequence: CASSLGREQYF. CDR3 bases: TGTGCCAGCAGCTTGGGCCGGGAGCAGTACTTC. The chain couples TRBV5-5 to TRBJ2-7; no reliable D call. The CDR3 contains 11 residues. CDR1 SGHKS and CDR2 YYEKEE come from the germline V gene (reference sequence). V was cut by 0 bases and J by 7 bases, with 5 bases left in between.